One sample yielded the 20 T cell receptor beta chains listed below, sequenced in a study of control samples from healthy donors and cancer patients (dated by TCRdb to 2019 to 2021). The protocol used for the library was the immunoSEQ multiplex PCR assay. In TCRdb, the immuneACCESS table is reduced to in-frame sequences with V and J assigned. These tables do not hold every clone; where another copy was compared, an unresolved V gene accounts for under half, and the others remain unexplained. Present in this sample are about 80,000 clones, 90% to 95% of which were seen just once. Of the sample, roughly a sixth falls within the top ten clones. Sequenced: blood. Receptors originate from a man aged 50 to 59 in good health.

The genes are TRBV10-3 and TRBJ1-1, with TRBD1 matching over 8 bases. This CDR3 region has 15 residues. With V trimmed by 10 bases and J by 1 base, 11 bases remained unmatched. Germline V gene lookup returns CDR1 ENHRY and CDR2 SYGVKD. The CDR3: CATQGQVAGNTEAFF. The CDR3 nucleotides read TGTGCCACACAGGGACAGGTCGCGGGGAACACTGAAGCTTTCTTT.

The chain couples TRBV18 to TRBJ1-1; the D gene is possibly TRBD1 (5 bases). This CDR3 has 14 amino acids. Germline V gene lookup returns CDR1 KGHSH and CDR2 LQKENI. The V end lost 5 bases, the J end lost 0 bases, and 10 bases lay between the germline ends. The CDR3 spells CASSWGALNTEAFF. Written as DNA, the CDR3 is TGTGCCAGCTCATGGGGCGCTTTGAACACTGAAGCTTTCTTT.

A word on this clone: In the same sample, other DNA sequences code for this CDR3. V is TRBV5-6 and J is TRBJ1-5; D unresolved. Germline CDR1 reads SGHDT; CDR2 reads YYEEEE. The CDR3 contains 14 residues. V was clipped by 1 base and J by 4 bases, with 9 bases between them. DNA of the CDR3: TGTGCCAGCAGCTTGAGGGCGGCTAATCAGCCCCAGCATTTT. Amino acids: CASSLRAANQPQHF. Together with reference TRBV5-6 and TRBJ1-5, the CDR3 gives the full variable domain: DAGVTQSPTHLIKTRGQQVTLRCSPKSGHDTVSWYQQALGQGPQFIFQYYEEEERQRGNFPDRFSGHQFPNYSSELNVNALLLGDSALYLCASSLRAANQPQHFGDGTRLSIL.

The chain is built from TRBV14 and TRBJ1-1; D unresolved. This CDR3 has 14 residues. CDR1 is SGHDN, CDR2 FVKESK, per germline. Trimming left V 2 bases short and J 0 bases short, with 7 bases between. CDR3 sequence reads: CASSQYGMNTEAFF. CDR3 DNA: TGTGCCAGCAGCCAATATGGGATGAACACTGAAGCTTTCTTT.

The chain has TRBV5-1 and TRBJ2-7; D is perhaps TRBD2 (5 bases). Germline V gene lookup returns CDR1 SGHRS and CDR2 YFSETQ. The CDR3 sequence is 14 residues long. V lost 0 bases to trimming and J lost 0 bases, with 7 bases between them. The CDR3 spells CASSLAGSSYEQYF. CDR3 DNA: TGCGCCAGCAGCTTGGCGGGGAGCTCCTACGAGCAGTACTTC.

The chain links TRBV27 to TRBJ1-1; D gene ambiguous. Germline-derived CDR1 and CDR2 are MNHEY and SMNVEV (reference sequence). Trimming left V 2 bases short and J 1 base short, with 8 bases between. The CDR3 loop spans 14 amino acids. DNA for the CDR3: TGTGCCAGCAGTTTAGTGGCTTGGAACACTGAAGCTTTCTTT. Its protein product is CASSLVAWNTEAFF.

This clone has just a few counts. The chain recombines TRBV4-1 with TRBJ1-5; 8 bases match TRBD1. This CDR3 region has 16 residues. The junction had 9 bases not matched to a gene; V was cut back by 4 bases and J by 4 bases. Germline values: CDR1 MGHRA, CDR2 YSYEKL. The CDR3 loop is CASSPSGQGLNQPQHF. CDR3 in DNA: TGCGCCAGCAGCCCTTCAGGACAGGGCTTAAATCAGCCCCAGCATTTT.

The chain links TRBV10-1 to TRBJ1-1; D is undetermined. The germline V gene encodes CDR1 WNHNN and CDR2 SYGVQD (reference sequence). CDR3 length equals 13 residues. The V gene lost 6 bases and the J gene lost 0 bases, with 8 bases spanning the gap. CDR3 nucleotides: TGCGCCAGCAGAAGGGAGATGAACACTGAAGCTTTCTTT. Translating gives CASRREMNTEAFF.

J is TRBJ2-7 and V is TRBV7-2; a possible D gene is TRBD1 (5 bases). Trimming pared 3 bases from V and 6 bases from J, leaving 18 bases between. The germline CDR1 and CDR2 sequences are SGHTA and FQGNSA. The CDR3 is 15 residues long. CDR3 nucleotides: TGTGCCAGCAGCTTTGCCTCAGGGTCTCGACTCGAGCAGTACTTC. Translation gives CASSFASGSRLEQYF.

V usage is TRBV7-2 and J usage is TRBJ2-2, with D maybe TRBD1 (5 bases). The CDR3 extends over 14 amino acids. With 5 bases removed from V and 6 bases from J, the gap between germline ends came to 13 bases. Germline assignment: CDR1 SGHTA and CDR2 FQGNSA. The CDR3 loop reads CASSPGQIPGELFF. The CDR3 DNA follows: TGTGCCAGCAGCCCAGGGCAAATTCCCGGGGAGCTGTTTTTT.

This clone was observed a single time. This chain joins TRBV14 and TRBJ1-6, with a possible D match to TRBD1 (5 bases). Germline V gives CDR1 SGHDN, CDR2 FVKESK. The CDR3 loop spans 16 amino acids. V shed 4 bases and J shed 9 bases, with 19 bases lying between them. The CDR3 reads CASSPTAVIVSSPLHF. CDR3 DNA: TGTGCCAGCAGCCCGACAGCGGTAATTGTTTCTTCACCCCTCCACTTT.

The V and J genes are TRBV10-3 and TRBJ1-1; D perhaps matches TRBD1 (5 bases). The ends were cut back, 5 bases at V and 2 bases at J, with 9 bases in the middle. Germline lookup yields CDR1 ENHRY and CDR2 SYGVKD. CDR3 length: 13 residues. The CDR3 sequence is CAISQGGNTEAFF. Written as DNA, the CDR3 is TGTGCCATCAGTCAGGGCGGAAACACTGAAGCTTTCTTT.

The chain uses TRBV3-1 (or the pseudogene TRBV3-2) and TRBJ1-1; D call uncertain. The CDR3 is 13 residues long. V was clipped by 0 bases and J by 1 base, with 3 bases between them. Looked up from germline, CDR1 is LGHDT and CDR2 is YNNKEL (reference sequence). The DNA for the CDR3 is TGTGCCAGCAGCCAAGATGGGAACACTGAAGCTTTCTTT. Its translation: CASSQDGNTEAFF.

V is TRBV14 and J is TRBJ1-2; D perhaps matches TRBD1 (6 bases). The CDR3 is 16 residues long. Trimming left V 3 bases short and J 7 bases short, with 21 bases between. The V gene's germline CDR1 is SGHDN and CDR2 FVKESK. CDR3: CASSQPRYREFGGYTF. DNA of the CDR3: TGTGCCAGCAGCCAGCCCCGGTACAGGGAATTTGGTGGCTACACCTTC.

This chain connects TRBV6-5 to TRBJ2-3; possibly TRBD1 for D (6 bases). The CDR3 consists of 16 residues. Trimming stripped 4 bases from V and 3 bases from J, with 17 bases between. Germline CDR1 is MNHEY and CDR2 is SVGAGI. CDR3 amino acids: CASSFRGTTGTDTQYF. CDR3 DNA: TGTGCCAGCAGTTTCAGGGGTACAACAGGGACAGATACGCAGTATTTT.

The gene calls are TRBV24-1 and TRBJ2-1; D is perhaps TRBD1 or TRBD2 (5 bases each). The CDR3 extends over 16 amino acids. The V gene lost 3 bases and the J gene lost 8 bases, with 19 bases spanning the gap. Germline V CDR1 and CDR2: KGHDR, SFDVKD. CDR3 amino acids: CATSDTGTQPRDEQFF. The CDR3 DNA is TGTGCCACCAGTGATACCGGGACCCAACCCAGGGATGAGCAGTTCTTC.

CDR3 bases: TGCGCCAGCAGCTTGAACGGGGAGTATGGCTACACCTTC. Translating it yields CASSLNGEYGYTF. The rearrangement uses TRBV5-1 and TRBJ1-2; D unresolved. From germline, CDR1 is SGHRS and CDR2 YFSETQ. Trimming removed 1 base from V and 5 bases from J, with 9 bases in between. The CDR3 spans 13 residues.

The J gene is TRBJ1-6, the V gene TRBV7-9, with D unclear. This CDR3 spans 14 amino acids. CDR1 is SEHNR and CDR2 is FQNEAQ in the germline V gene (reference sequence). Trimming cost V 5 bases and J 10 bases, with 15 bases left between them. CDR3 in amino acids: CASSQKSQGSPLHF. The CDR3 coding sequence is TGTGCCAGCAGCCAGAAAAGTCAAGGGTCACCCCTCCACTTT. The full variable domain, its missing parts supplied by reference TRBV7-9 and TRBJ1-6, is DTGVSQNPRHKITKRGQNVTFRCDPISEHNRLYWYRQTLGQGPEFLTYFQNEAQLEKSRLLSDRFSAERPKGSFSTLEIQRTEQGDSAMYLCASSQKSQGSPLHFGNGTRLTVT.

The CDR3 spells CASSGKGQHSGNTIYF. The CDR3, as DNA: TGTGCCAGCAGTGGGAAGGGACAGCACTCTGGAAACACCATATATTTT. The V and J genes are TRBV21-1 and TRBJ1-3; TRBD1 is the table's D call and was not checked against the DNA. TRBV21-1 is an annotated pseudogene. The CDR3 totals 16 residues.

This rearrangement joins TRBV10-3 to TRBJ1-6; D perhaps matches TRBD1 (6 bases). This CDR3 contains 15 residues. V was shortened by 0 bases and J by 9 bases, with 12 bases between the two germline ends. Germline V gene lookup returns CDR1 ENHRY and CDR2 SYGVKD. CDR3 bases: TGTGCCATCAGTGAGTCGGAGACAGGCGCTTCACCCCTCCACTTT. It encodes CAISESETGASPLHF.